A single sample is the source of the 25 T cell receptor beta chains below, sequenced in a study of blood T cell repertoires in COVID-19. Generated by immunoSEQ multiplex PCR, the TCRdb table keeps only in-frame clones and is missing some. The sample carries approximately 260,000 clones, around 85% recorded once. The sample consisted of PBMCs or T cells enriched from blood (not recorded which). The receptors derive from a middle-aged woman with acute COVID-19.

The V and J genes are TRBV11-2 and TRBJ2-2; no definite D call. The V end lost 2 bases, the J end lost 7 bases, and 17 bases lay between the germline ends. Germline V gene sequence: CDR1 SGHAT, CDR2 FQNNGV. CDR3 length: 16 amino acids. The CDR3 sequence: CASSLYQAGRIGELFF. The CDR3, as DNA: TGTGCCAGCAGCTTATATCAGGCAGGAAGGATCGGGGAGCTGTTTTTT.

The CDR3 reads CASSRQVSGANVLTF. Here the CDR3 DNA reads TGTGCCAGCAGCCGACAGGTCTCTGGGGCCAACGTCCTGACTTTC. The rearrangement links TRBV2 to TRBJ2-6, with D possibly matching TRBD1 (6 bases). Germline V gene data show CDR1 as SNHLY and CDR2 as FYNNEI. The CDR3 contains 15 residues. V lost 6 bases and J 0 bases, leaving 9 bases between the germline ends. The full variable domain, rest sourced from reference TRBV2 and TRBJ2-6, is EPEVTQTPSHQVTQMGQEVILRCVPISNHLYFYWYRQILGQKVEFLVSFYNNEISEKSEIFDDQFSVERPDGSNFTLKIRSTKLEDSAMYFCASSRQVSGANVLTFGAGSRLTVL.

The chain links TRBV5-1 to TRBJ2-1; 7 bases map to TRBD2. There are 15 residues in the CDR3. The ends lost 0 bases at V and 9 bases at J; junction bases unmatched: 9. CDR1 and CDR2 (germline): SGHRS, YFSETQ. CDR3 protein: CASSLDPAGKGEQFF. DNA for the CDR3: TGCGCCAGCAGCTTGGACCCAGCGGGAAAGGGTGAGCAGTTCTTC.

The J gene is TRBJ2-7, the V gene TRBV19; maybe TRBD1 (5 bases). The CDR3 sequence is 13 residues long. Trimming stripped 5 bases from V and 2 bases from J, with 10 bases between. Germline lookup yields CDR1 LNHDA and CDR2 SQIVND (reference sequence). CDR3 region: CASSQGITYEQYF. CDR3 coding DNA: TGTGCCAGTAGTCAGGGTATCACCTACGAGCAGTACTTC.

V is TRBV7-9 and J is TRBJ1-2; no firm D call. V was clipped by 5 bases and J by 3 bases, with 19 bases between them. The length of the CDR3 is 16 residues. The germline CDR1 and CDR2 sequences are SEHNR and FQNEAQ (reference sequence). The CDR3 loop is CASSQPTLGFDYGYTF. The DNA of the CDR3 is TGTGCCAGCAGCCAACCTACACTCGGGTTCGACTATGGCTACACCTTC. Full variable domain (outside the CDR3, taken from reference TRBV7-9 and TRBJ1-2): DTGVSQNPRHKITKRGQNVTFRCDPISEHNRLYWYRQTLGQGPEFLTYFQNEAQLEKSRLLSDRFSAERPKGSFSTLEIQRTEQGDSAMYLCASSQPTLGFDYGYTFGSGTRLTVV.

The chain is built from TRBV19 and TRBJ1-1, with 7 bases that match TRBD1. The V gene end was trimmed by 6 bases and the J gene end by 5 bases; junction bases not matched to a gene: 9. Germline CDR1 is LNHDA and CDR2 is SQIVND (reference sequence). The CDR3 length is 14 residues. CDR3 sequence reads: CASSPDRERTEAFF. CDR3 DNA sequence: TGTGCCAGTAGCCCCGACAGGGAGAGAACTGAAGCTTTCTTT.

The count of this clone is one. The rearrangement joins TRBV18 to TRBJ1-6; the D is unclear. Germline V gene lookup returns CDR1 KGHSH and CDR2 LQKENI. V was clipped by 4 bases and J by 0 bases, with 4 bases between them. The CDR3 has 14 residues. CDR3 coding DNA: TGTGCCAGCTCACTGAGCTCCTATAATTCACCCCTCCACTTT. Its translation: CASSLSSYNSPLHF. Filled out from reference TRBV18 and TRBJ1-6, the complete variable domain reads NAGVMQNPRHLVRRRGQEARLRCSPMKGHSHVYWYRQLPEEGLKFMVYLQKENIIDESGMPKERFSAEFPKEGPSILRIQQVVRGDSAAYFCASSLSSYNSPLHFGNGTRLTVT.

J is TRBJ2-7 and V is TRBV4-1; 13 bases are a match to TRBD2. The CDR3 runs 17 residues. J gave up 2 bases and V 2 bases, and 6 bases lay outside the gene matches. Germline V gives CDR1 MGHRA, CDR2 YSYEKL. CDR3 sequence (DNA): TGCGCCAGCAGCCAAATCCCCGGGACTAGCGGGACCTACGAGCAGTACTTC. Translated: CASSQIPGTSGTYEQYF.

The CDR3 loop is CASSQLAGDGTDTQYF. The DNA of the CDR3 is TGTGCCAGCAGTCAACTAGCGGGAGATGGCACAGATACGCAGTATTTT. This chain joins TRBV28 and TRBJ2-3; 11 nucleotides line up with TRBD2. The CDR3 is 16 residues long. After removal of 5 bases from V and 1 base from J, the junction contained 5 bases not matched to a gene. Germline assignment: CDR1 MDHEN and CDR2 SYDVKM.

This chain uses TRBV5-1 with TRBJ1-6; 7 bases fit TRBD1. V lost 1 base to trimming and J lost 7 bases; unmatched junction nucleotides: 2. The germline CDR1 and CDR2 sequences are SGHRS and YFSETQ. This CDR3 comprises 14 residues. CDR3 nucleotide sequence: TGCGCCAGCAGCTTGCTACAGGGGAATTCACCCCTCCACTTT. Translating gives CASSLLQGNSPLHF.

Here the CDR3 reads CASSAAPWGLAGGSGEQFF. For the CDR3, the DNA is TGTGCCAGCAGCGCAGCTCCCTGGGGACTAGCGGGTGGTAGTGGTGAGCAGTTCTTC. The V call is TRBV9, the J call TRBJ2-1, with 12 bases that match TRBD2. The CDR3 totals 19 residues. Germline V lookup: CDR1 SGDLS, CDR2 YYNGEE. With V trimmed by 3 bases and J by 9 bases, 19 bases remained unmatched.

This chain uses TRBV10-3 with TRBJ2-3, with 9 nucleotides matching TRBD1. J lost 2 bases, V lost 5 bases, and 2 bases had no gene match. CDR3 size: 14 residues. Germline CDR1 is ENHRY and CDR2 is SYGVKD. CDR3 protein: CAISRDRATDTQYF. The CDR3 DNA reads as TGTGCCATCAGTCGGGACAGGGCCACAGATACGCAGTATTTT.

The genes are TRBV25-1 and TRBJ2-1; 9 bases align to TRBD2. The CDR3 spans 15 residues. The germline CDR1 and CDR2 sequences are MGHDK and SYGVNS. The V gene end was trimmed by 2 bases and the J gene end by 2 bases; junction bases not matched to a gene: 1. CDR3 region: CASSEAGGPYNEQFF. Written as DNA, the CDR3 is TGTGCCAGCAGTGAAGCGGGAGGGCCCTACAATGAGCAGTTCTTC.

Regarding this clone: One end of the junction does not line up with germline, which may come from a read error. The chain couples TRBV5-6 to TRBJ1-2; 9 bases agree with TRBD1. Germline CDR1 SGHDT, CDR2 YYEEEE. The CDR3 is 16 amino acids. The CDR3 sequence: CASSLDRGSSGYGYTF. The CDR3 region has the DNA TGTGCCAGCAGTTTGGACAGGGGATCTTCTGGGTATGGCTACACCTTC. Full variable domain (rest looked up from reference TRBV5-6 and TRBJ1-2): DAGVTQSPTHLIKTRGQQVTLRCSPKSGHDTVSWYQQALGQGPQFIFQYYEEEERQRGNFPDRFSGHQFPNYSSELNVNALLLGDSALYLCASSLDRGSSGYGYTFGSGTRLTVV.

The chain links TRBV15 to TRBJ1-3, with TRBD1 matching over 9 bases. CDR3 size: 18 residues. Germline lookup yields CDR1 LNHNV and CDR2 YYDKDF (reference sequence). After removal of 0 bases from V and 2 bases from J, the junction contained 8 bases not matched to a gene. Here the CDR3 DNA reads TGTGCCACCAGCAGAGATAGGGGGACAGGGATCGCTGGAAACACCATATATTTT. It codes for CATSRDRGTGIAGNTIYF. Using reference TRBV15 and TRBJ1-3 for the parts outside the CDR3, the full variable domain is DAMVIQNPRYQVTQFGKPVTLSCSQTLNHNVMYWYQQKSSQAPKLLFHYYDKDFNNEADTPDNFQSRRPNTSFCFLDIRSPGLGDTAMYLCATSRDRGTGIAGNTIYFGEGSWLTVV.

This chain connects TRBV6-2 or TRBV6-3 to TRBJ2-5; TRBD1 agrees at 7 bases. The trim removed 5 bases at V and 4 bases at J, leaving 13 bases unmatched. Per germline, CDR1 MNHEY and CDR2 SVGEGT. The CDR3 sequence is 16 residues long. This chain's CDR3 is CASSNRDRQWRETQYF. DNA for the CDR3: TGTGCCAGCAGTAACCGGGACAGACAATGGAGAGAGACCCAGTACTTC.

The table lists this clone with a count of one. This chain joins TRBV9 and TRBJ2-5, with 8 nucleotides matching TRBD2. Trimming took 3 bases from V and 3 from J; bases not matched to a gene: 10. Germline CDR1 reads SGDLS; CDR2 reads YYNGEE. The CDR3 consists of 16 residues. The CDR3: CASSGAAGGRKETQYF. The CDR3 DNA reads TGTGCCAGCAGCGGTGCTGCGGGGGGCCGTAAAGAGACCCAGTACTTC. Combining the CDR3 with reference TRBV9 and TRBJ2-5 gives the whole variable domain DSGVTQTPKHLITATGQRVTLRCSPRSGDLSVYWYQQSLDQGLQFLIQYYNGEERAKGNILERFSAQQFPDLHSELNLSSLELGDSALYFCASSGAAGGRKETQYFGPGTRLLVL.

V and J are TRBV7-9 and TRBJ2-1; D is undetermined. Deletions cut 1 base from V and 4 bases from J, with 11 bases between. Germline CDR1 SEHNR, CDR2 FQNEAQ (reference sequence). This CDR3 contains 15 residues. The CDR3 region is CASSLGSMVYNEQFF. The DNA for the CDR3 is TGTGCCAGCAGCTTAGGTTCTATGGTTTACAATGAGCAGTTCTTC.

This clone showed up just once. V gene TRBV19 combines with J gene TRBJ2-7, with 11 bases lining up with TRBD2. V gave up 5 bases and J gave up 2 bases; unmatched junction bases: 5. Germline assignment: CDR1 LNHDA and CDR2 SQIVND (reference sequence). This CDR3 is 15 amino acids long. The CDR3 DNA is TGTGCCAGTAGTCCTGGTAGCGGGAGGGCCTACGAGCAGTACTTC. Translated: CASSPGSGRAYEQYF. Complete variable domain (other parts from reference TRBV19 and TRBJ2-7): DGGITQSPKYLFRKEGQNVTLSCEQNLNHDAMYWYRQDPGQGLRLIYYSQIVNDFQKGDIAEGYSVSREKKESFPLTVTSAQKNPTAFYLCASSPGSGRAYEQYFGPGTRLTVT.

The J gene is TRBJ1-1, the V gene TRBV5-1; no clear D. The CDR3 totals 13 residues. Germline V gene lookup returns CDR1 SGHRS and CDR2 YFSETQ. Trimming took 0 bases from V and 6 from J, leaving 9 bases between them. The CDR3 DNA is TGCGCCAGCAGCTTGGGAGAGCTTGCTGAAGCTTTCTTT. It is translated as CASSLGELAEAFF.

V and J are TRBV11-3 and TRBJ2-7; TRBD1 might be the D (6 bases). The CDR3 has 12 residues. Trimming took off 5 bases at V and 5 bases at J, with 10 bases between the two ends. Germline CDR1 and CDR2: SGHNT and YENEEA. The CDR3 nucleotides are TGTGCCAGCAGCCAGGGGTCGAACGAGCAGTACTTC. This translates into CASSQGSNEQYF.

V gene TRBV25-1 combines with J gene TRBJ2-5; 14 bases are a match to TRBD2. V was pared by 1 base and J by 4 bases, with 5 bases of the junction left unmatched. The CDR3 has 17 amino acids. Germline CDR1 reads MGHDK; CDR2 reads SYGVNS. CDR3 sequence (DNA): TGTGCCAGCAGTGAATTCCAGGGACTAGCGGGAGCAGAGACCCAGTACTTC. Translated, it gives CASSEFQGLAGAETQYF.

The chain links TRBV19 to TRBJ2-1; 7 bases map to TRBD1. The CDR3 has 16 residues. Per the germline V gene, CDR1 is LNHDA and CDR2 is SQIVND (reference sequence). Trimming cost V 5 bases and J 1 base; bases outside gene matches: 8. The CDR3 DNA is TGTGCCAGTAGTCCTTCGACAGGGATGTCCTACAATGAGCAGTTCTTC. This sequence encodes CASSPSTGMSYNEQFF. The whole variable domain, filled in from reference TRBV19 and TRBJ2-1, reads DGGITQSPKYLFRKEGQNVTLSCEQNLNHDAMYWYRQDPGQGLRLIYYSQIVNDFQKGDIAEGYSVSREKKESFPLTVTSAQKNPTAFYLCASSPSTGMSYNEQFFGPGTRLTVL.

CDR3 sequence: CASSLTGFPYNEQFF. The CDR3 DNA reads as TGTGCCAGCAGCTTGACAGGTTTCCCCTACAATGAGCAGTTCTTC. The J gene is TRBJ2-1, the V gene TRBV7-9, with a possible D match to TRBD1 (6 bases). In germline, CDR1 is SEHNR, CDR2 FQNEAQ (reference sequence). V lost 3 bases to trimming and J lost 2 bases, with 11 bases between them. The CDR3 runs to 15 residues.

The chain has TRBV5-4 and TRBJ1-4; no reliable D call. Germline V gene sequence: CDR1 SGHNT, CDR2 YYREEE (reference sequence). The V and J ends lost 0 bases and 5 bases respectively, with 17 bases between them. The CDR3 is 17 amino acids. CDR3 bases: TGTGCCAGCAGCTTGGCCGGCTTGTTGCAGGAAAATGAAAAACTGTTTTTT. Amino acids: CASSLAGLLQENEKLFF.